Below, one T cell receptor (beta chain) is given with its context. Its specificity is not known. Not a single patient had been given any form of treatment at any point before undergoing thyroid surgery. Per the original data handling: A distant-metastasis classifier for papillary thyroid cancer was built using CDR3 differences across clinicopathological groups. TCRdb called clones again from the PCR reads with MiXCR. It is TCRdb's table, rather than the study itself, that gives the V and J calls and clone size. The sample has 15,000 to 17,000 clones, approximately 23% seen once. Trimming pared 7 bases from V and 3 bases from J, leaving 10 bases between. CDR1 is MNHNS and CDR2 is SASEGT in the germline V gene. CDR3 length: 13 residues. The source of the sample is a study of metastatic and nonmetastatic thyroid tumors. About the research overall: Both malignant and benign thyroid patients supplied peripheral blood and tumor or nodule tissue samples, across which the repertoires of these patients were then compared. General study findings and limits: Versus benign nodules, malignant thyroid tumors reportedly had significantly higher TCR beta diversity, in blood and tumor.

The source of this sequence is a female donor with papillary thyroid cancer or a benign thyroid nodule (not recorded which). Some clones in this sample may be carry-over from other donors' samples. This rearrangement joins TRBV6-1 to TRBJ1-5, with a weak D call TRBD1 (5 bases). Material for sequencing was tumor tissue. The CDR3 DNA reads TGTGCCAGCACCCACGGGGCCAATCAGCCCCAGCATTTT. Amino acid sequence: CASTHGANQPQHF.